These T cell receptor beta chains were read from a single sample in a study of PD-1 blockade in classical Hodgkin lymphoma. TCRdb's copy holds only in-frame clones and misses some; the assay was immunoSEQ multiplex PCR. The sample contains over 60,000 clones, about 93% of which appear only once. Sequenced sample: peripheral blood mononuclear cells (PBMCs). These receptors were taken from a human donor with classical Hodgkin lymphoma. The CDR3 runs from the conserved cysteine through the conserved F or W. A clone size is listed for some rows: how often the clone was seen (once, few, many), or a class if it is expanded.

V gene	clone size	CDR3 length	J gene	CDR3 protein
TRBV5-6	.	13	TRBJ2-1	CASSLRGYNEQFF
TRBV2	once	14	TRBJ1-2	CASSETPEWYGYTF
TRBV29-1	.	12	TRBJ2-7	CSVGGGAYEQYF
TRBV5-6	.	14	TRBJ2-1	CASSLGRHLNEQFF
TRBV5-8	.	17	TRBJ2-1	CASSLNSGSGEDNEQFF
TRBV6-5	.	16	TRBJ2-6	CASSYSGGSGANVLTF
TRBV5-1	.	17	TRBJ2-7	CASSLPSGPLSSYEQYF
TRBV11-3	.	12	TRBJ1-2	CASSRENYGYTF
TRBV7-9	.	12	TRBJ2-7	CASSPDRESQYF
TRBV11-3	.	15	TRBJ2-1	CASSSTTTGRNEQFF
TRBV29-1	.	13	TRBJ1-2	CSVGGSPGDGYTF
TRBV19	.	14	TRBJ2-7	CASSTYGGSGEQYF
TRBV11-1	.	15	TRBJ2-3	CASQTGLAGFGTQYF
TRBV7-9	.	13	TRBJ1-2	CASSLSGTDGYTF
TRBV21-1	once	13	TRBJ2-5	CASTRQNQETQYF
TRBV11-3	.	15	TRBJ2-3	CASSLEGSGTDTQYF
TRBV4-1	.	15	TRBJ2-1	CASSPSQRGESEQFF
TRBV7-8	.	14	TRBJ1-4	CASREPWRGEKLFF
TRBV5-1	.	15	TRBJ2-1	CASRSGTVSYNEQFF
TRBV7-2	.	14	TRBJ2-5	CASSTAGAVATQYF
TRBV19	.	16	TRBJ2-5	CASSMESGYEVETQYF
TRBV6-6	few	15	TRBJ1-1	CASSYMSLRRGEAFF
TRBV28	.	12	TRBJ1-5	CASSFLNQPQHF
TRBV6-6	.	14	TRBJ1-5	CASSYPRDDQPQHF
TRBV30	.	15	TRBJ1-5	CAWSVGREGNQPQHF
TRBV7-2	.	17	TRBJ1-5	CASSQRQGRRGNQPQHF
TRBV5-4	.	15	TRBJ2-1	CASSQTGGTLNEQFF
TRBV27	.	12	TRBJ1-6	CASTSHRSPLHF
TRBV2	.	13	TRBJ2-1	CASTLGTSGMQFF
TRBV6-6	.	14	TRBJ2-3	CVTRGGRFTDTQYF
TRBV5-1	once	15	TRBJ1-1	CASSIENPGGRGAFF
TRBV5-5	.	15	TRBJ1-4	CASSSGWRGDEKLFF
TRBV7-9	.	14	TRBJ2-7	CASSLREGLEEQYF
TRBV29-1	.	14	TRBJ2-2	CSVRPGTATGELFF
TRBV5-6	.	15	TRBJ1-5	CASSLFVQGDQPQHF